These 12 T cell receptor beta chains were all obtained from the same sample, sequenced in a study of Graves' ophthalmopathy and Graves' hyperthyroidism. Amplifying from RNA transcripts, the study obtained TCR beta CDR3 regions. First-round RT-PCR used HTBI primers; second-round multiplex PCR followed. TCRdb fed the multiplex PCR reads into MiXCR, producing one record per CDR3 protein. The profile shows roughly 380,000 distinct CDR3 sequences, approximately 15% of them singletons. The sample comprised peripheral blood. These receptors were obtained from a woman aged 18-29 years with stable Graves' hyperthyroidism.

The chain combines TRBV20-1 with TRBJ2-5; 8 bases are shared with TRBD2. This CDR3 has 14 residues. In germline, CDR1 is DFQATT, CDR2 SNEGSKA (reference sequence). Losses at the gene ends were 7 bases for V and 5 bases for J; bases not matched to a gene: 12. Written as DNA, the CDR3 is TGCAGTGGGTCCGGGGGGGCCTTGGGGGAGACCCAGTACTTC. It translates to CSGSGGALGETQYF.

At least ten counts were recorded for this clonotype. This chain uses TRBV6-2 or TRBV6-3 with TRBJ2-2; TRBD2 matches at 15 bases. Germline values: CDR1 MNHEY, CDR2 SVGEGT. V shed 5 bases, J shed 6 bases, and the junction held 13 bases outside the gene matches. This CDR3 has 19 amino acids. The CDR3 protein is CASSTTGLAGGPYAGELFF. In DNA, the CDR3 is TGTGCCAGCAGTACCACCGGACTAGCGGGGGGGCCTTACGCCGGGGAGCTGTTTTTT.

This chain joins TRBV11-3 and TRBJ1-1, with TRBD1 identical over 9 bases. The CDR3 is 20 residues long. Trimming cost V 1 base and J 4 bases; bases outside gene matches: 19. Germline V lookup: CDR1 SGHNT, CDR2 YENEEA. DNA for the CDR3: TGTGCCAGCAGCTTAGGGTTCTCCCGGACAGGGGTATTTTTAGGCACTGAAGCTTTCTTT. It translates to CASSLGFSRTGVFLGTEAFF.

In this sample, this clonotype turned up a few times. This chain joins TRBV4-2 and TRBJ2-7, with D perhaps TRBD1 or TRBD2 (5 bases each). V was pared by 6 bases and J by 0 bases, with 18 bases between. From germline, CDR1 is LGHNA and CDR2 YNFKEQ. The CDR3 covers 16 residues. This CDR3 is CASSRPGTGISYEQYF. DNA for the CDR3: TGTGCCAGCAGTCGTCCCGGGACGGGGATCTCCTACGAGCAGTACTTC.

This clonotype showed up many times. The V and J genes are TRBV11-2 and TRBJ2-5, with 10 bases that match TRBD1. Losses at the gene ends were 1 base for V and 7 bases for J; bases not matched to a gene: 3. The CDR3 length is 14 residues. The germline gives CDR1 SGHAT, CDR2 FQNNGV. The DNA for the CDR3 is TGTGCCAGCAGCTTAGGGGGACAGGGGTCGACCCAGTACTTC. It specifies CASSLGGQGSTQYF. The full variable domain, with the rest looked up from reference TRBV11-2 and TRBJ2-5, is EAGVAQSPRYKIIEKRQSVAFWCNPISGHATLYWYQQILGQGPKLLIQFQNNGVVDDSQLPKDRFSAERLKGVDSTLKIQPAKLEDSAVYLCASSLGGQGSTQYFGPGTRLLVL.

This clonotype showed up many times. The rearrangement links TRBV19 to TRBJ1-5; TRBD1 matches 8 bases. Germline loops: CDR1 LNHDA, CDR2 SQIVND (reference sequence). V dropped 6 bases and J dropped 1; count of bases not matched to a gene: 5. The CDR3 has 15 amino acids. In DNA, the CDR3 is TGTGCCAGTAGACCAGACAGGGGAAGCAATCAGCCCCAGCATTTT. Amino acids: CASRPDRGSNQPQHF.

This clonotype was picked up a small number of times. Sequence at one end of the junction differs from germline and may be a read error. V and J are TRBV12-3 or TRBV12-4 and TRBJ2-2; 10 positions match TRBD2. This CDR3 spans 17 amino acids. The CDR3 protein is CASSPRLAGTNTGELLF. CDR3 nucleotide sequence: TGTGCCAGCAGTCCCCGACTAGCGGGCACGAACACCGGGGAGCTGCTTTTT.

This clonotype was picked up many times. For the CDR3, the DNA is TGTGCCAGCAGTTTTTGGGCCGCCGGGGAGCTGTTTTTT. It yields the protein CASSFWAAGELFF. The chain carries TRBV27 and TRBJ2-2; D ambiguous. The V end was cut by 3 bases, the J end by 6 bases, with 8 bases between. CDR1 and CDR2 (germline): MNHEY, SMNVEV (reference sequence). The CDR3 runs to 13 residues.

This clonotype has ten or more counts. The chain carries TRBV12-3 or TRBV12-4 and TRBJ1-2; TRBD1 matches at 7 bases. The CDR3 is 15 residues long. V lost 0 bases and J lost 6; bases outside the gene matches: 7. The CDR3 reads CASSLAPEGAHGYTF. CDR3 DNA sequence: TGTGCCAGCAGTTTAGCGCCGGAGGGGGCCCATGGCTACACCTTC.

This clonotype appeared many times. The chain is built from TRBV25-1 and TRBJ2-3; perhaps TRBD1 as D (5 bases). Deletions cut 4 bases from V and 2 bases from J, with 7 bases between. The CDR3 is 13 amino acids. In germline, CDR1 is MGHDK, CDR2 SYGVNS. Here the CDR3 reads CASSGQNTDTQYF. In DNA form, the CDR3 reads TGTGCCAGCAGTGGACAGAACACAGATACGCAGTATTTT.

The rearrangement uses TRBV6-1 and TRBJ2-5, with D possibly TRBD1 on 6 matching bases. From germline, CDR1 is MNHNS and CDR2 SASEGT. CDR3 length: 15 amino acids. V lost 6 bases to trimming and J lost 4 bases, with 18 bases between them. The CDR3 spells CASSGNRVFRETQYF. CDR3 in DNA: TGTGCCAGCAGCGGGAACAGGGTTTTTCGAGAGACCCAGTACTTC.

This clonotype was detected ten times or more. V gene TRBV7-2 combines with J gene TRBJ2-4; the D gene is possibly TRBD1 (5 bases). Looked up from germline, CDR1 is SGHTA and CDR2 is FQGNSA. This CDR3 spans 12 amino acids. With 3 bases removed from V and 9 bases from J, the gap between germline ends came to 9 bases. The CDR3 coding sequence is TGTGCCAGCAGCTTCAGGGAAGGCATTCAGTACTTC. It encodes CASSFREGIQYF.